The T cell receptor beta chain described here comes from a study of beta chain features in type 1 diabetes listed by TCRdb under 2018. About the investigation overall: Mean age, gender distribution, total cell number and subset yield were not different between patients and healthy donors. A total of roughly 99 million sorted cells were examined across all samples, and the number of cells per subset was strongly correlated with RNA yield. In the study, TCRB repertoires of sorted circulating CD4+ T cell subsets from recently diagnosed type 1 diabetes patients were compared with those of matched healthy donors. Regulatory and stem cell-like memory subsets were obtained from only 8 patients and roughly 8 healthy donors, while naive and central memory subsets were obtained from all 28 donors.

What the study reported, not specific to this receptor: At VDJ recombination sites, type 1 diabetes patients had fewer insertions and more deleted nucleotides, which implies abnormalities in thymic rearrangement. Because cDNA was sequenced instead of genomic DNA, activated cells with high expression could be over-represented, although the groups did not differ in activation or CD3 levels. Shorter templates might have been favored by PCR, but patient and control samples were amplified and corrected together, so both groups would have been affected equally by any skew. Type 1 diabetes patients showed a moderate but significant shortening of TCRB CDR3 length in all four CD4+ subsets. Only small numbers of individuals were included in the HLA sub-analyses, which left unresolved whether HLA type had any influence on TCRB rearrangement. Naive, central memory and regulatory TCRB repertoires appeared to be more alike among patients than among healthy donors.

CDR1 and CDR2, per the germline V gene (reference sequence), are SEHNR and FQNEAQ. The CDR3 runs 16 residues from the cysteine to the phenylalanine. Only the CDR3 region is kept as DNA, spanning 48 bases read in frame from base 1. Trimming removed 2 bases from V and 0 bases from J, leaving 11 bases between the germline ends. A single peripheral blood draw of around 120 mL on average was collected from each donor into heparinised tubes. Using a panel that included CD45RO, CCR7, CD25, CD127, CD95 and CD27, naive, central memory, regulatory and stem cell-like memory CD4+ T cells were sorted on a BD FACSAria II. A purity above 95% was achieved for all sorted populations. Right away, PBMCs were isolated by Lymphoprep density gradient centrifugation and were stained directly, with no culture step. So that batch effects would be minimized, each experiment stained and sorted samples in pairs, pairing one healthy donor with one patient.

Details on this clone: The antigen this receptor binds is unknown. Base qualities are not at hand, and no much larger clone is one base apart.

All of the isolated RNA was reverse transcribed with the High Capacity cDNA Reverse Transcription Kit, so expressed TCRB transcripts were sequenced. Deep immunoSEQ sequencing was performed on naive, central memory and regulatory T cell samples, with an average of around 3.5 million total reads per sample. Sorted cells were lysed in RLT buffer and RNA was extracted with DNase-treated RNeasy Micro or Mini kits, depending on cell number. Each cell subset was processed on its own to prevent cross-contamination, while patient and healthy donor samples were processed together. The immunoSEQ multiplex PCR was used to amplify TCRB sequences from cDNA, generating 87-bp fragments that spanned the CDR3 region. The amplicons were sequenced using the Illumina HiSeq platform. From the authors' description of their analysis: Synthetic template baselines were used to correct PCR bias computationally, reads within Hamming distance 2 were collapsed, and singletons that could not be merged were discarded. Reads were aligned against IMGT to assign V, D and J genes, CDR3 length and insertions or deletions at six rearrangement sites. Within each subset, clonotype counts were normalized to sorted cell number, and only after that were true diversity and Gini coefficients computed with the tcR R package. The overlap coefficient, calculated on TCRB nucleotide sequences, was used to quantify repertoire sharing. Out-of-frame TCRB sequences from naive cells were analyzed as a proxy for the pre-selection repertoire. TCRdb took over this immuneACCESS table, retaining in-frame rearrangements with V and J assigned. Such tables are incomplete; in checked studies, under half of the missing clones stem from an unresolved V gene, and the remainder is unexplained. V and J calls and clone size are given by that table; D and trimming were obtained from the DNA. This sample gives roughly 700,000 clones in total; 13% of them show up just once. The top ten clones comprise approximately 0.022% of the sample.

The chain couples TRBV7-9 to TRBJ1-5; confidence is insufficient to name the D gene. This sequence originates from a man aged 18 to 30 with type 1 diabetes. Material: naive CD4+ T cells from blood. This specimen's cell subset or site label, per the study, means: true naive CD4+ T cells. The base sequence is TGTGCCAGCAGCTTATCGTCCTTTGATAGCAATCAGCCCCAGCATTTT. This encodes CASSLSSFDSNQPQHF.